One and the same sample provided the 4 T cell receptor beta chains below, sequenced in a study of STAT5B mutations in CD4+ large granular lymphocyte leukemia. The protocol was immunoSEQ multiplex PCR, while the TCRdb copy is restricted to in-frame clones and leaves out a portion. Altogether more than 30,000 clones are present, 76% being singletons, with the ten largest covering roughly 7.7%. Sequenced sample: CD4+ T cells from blood buffy coats. The receptors come from a human donor in good health.

The chain joins TRBV5-1 to TRBJ2-6; no definite D call. The CDR3 sequence is 15 residues long. Per germline, CDR1 SGHRS and CDR2 YFSETQ. Deletions cut 3 bases from V and 0 bases from J, with 7 bases between. CDR3 sequence: CASSSQDSGANVLTF. The CDR3 bases are TGCGCCAGCAGCTCCCAGGACTCTGGGGCCAACGTCCTGACTTTC.

The chain carries TRBV5-1 and TRBJ1-2, with a tentative D call TRBD1 (5 bases). There are 16 residues in the CDR3. The ends were cut back, 4 bases at V and 4 bases at J, with 20 bases in the middle. In germline, CDR1 is SGHRS, CDR2 YFSETQ. The CDR3 sequence: CASSPKVEGRGYGYTF. As DNA, the CDR3 is TGCGCCAGCAGCCCCAAGGTGGAGGGAAGGGGCTATGGCTACACCTTC.

The V and J genes are TRBV5-4 and TRBJ1-1, with D perhaps TRBD1 (6 bases). The CDR3 contains 14 residues. Germline V gives CDR1 SGHNT, CDR2 YYREEE (reference sequence). Between the trimmed V and J ends, which lost 4 bases and 0 bases, there was a span of 10 bases. CDR3: CASSHTGMNTEAFF. The CDR3 nucleotides read TGTGCCAGCAGCCATACAGGGATGAACACTGAAGCTTTCTTT.

This chain connects TRBV6-6 to TRBJ2-3; D not resolved. Germline CDR1 and CDR2: MNHNY and SVGAGI (reference sequence). The CDR3 sequence is 13 residues long. V was clipped by 2 bases and J by 3 bases, with 6 bases between them. The chain's CDR3 is CASSYARTDTQYF. The CDR3 DNA follows: TGTGCCAGCAGTTACGCCCGTACAGATACGCAGTATTTT.